This T cell receptor beta chain was profiled in a study of immune evolution from preneoplasia to lung adenocarcinoma. H&E slides confirmed each diagnosis, reviewed by two pathologists independently. Produced via immunoSEQ multiplex PCR; TCRdb's table is partial and in-frame only. The sample holds around 7,900 clones, roughly 78% seen once. As to this clone: The antigen is undetermined.

Study-wide results and limits: Normal lung had highest clonality; later lesions appeared denser, more diverse. Normal lung had the highest top T cell clone frequencies.

V trimming: 7 bases; J trimming: 3 bases; junction bases outside the gene matches: 2. The CDR3 is 11 residues long. The germline V gene encodes CDR1 SQVTM and CDR2 ANQGSEA. The origin of this receptor is a person aged 65-85 years with lung adenocarcinoma. Sequenced: FFPE adjacent normal lung tissue. V and J are TRBV29-1 and TRBJ2-5, with 7 bases identical to TRBD1. The CDR3: CSADREETQYF. The DNA for the CDR3 is TGCAGCGCCGACAGGGAAGAGACCCAGTACTTC. The full variable domain, with the rest looked up from reference TRBV29-1 and TRBJ2-5, is SAVISQKPSRDICQRGTSLTIQCQVDSQVTMMFWYRQQPGQSLTLIATANQGSEATYESGFVIDKFPISRPNLTFSTLTVSNMSPEDSSIYLCSADREETQYFGPGTRLLVL.